This T cell receptor (beta chain) was recorded in a study of blood T cell repertoires in COVID-19. Overall study: Italy, Spain and the United States were the sources of the convalescent and acute COVID-19 samples. PBMCs, B-cell-depleted T cells, or T cells provided the cDNA or gDNA that made up the material.

The CDR3 runs to 14 residues. The ends were cut back, 4 bases at V and 0 bases at J, with 6 bases in the middle. Germline V gives CDR1 LGHDT, CDR2 YNNKEL (reference sequence). The sample holds a few counts of this clone. Original processing notes: Amplification of reference gene primers provided the estimated nucleated cell counts. Assay: immunoSEQ multiplex PCR; the TCRdb copy retains only in-frame clones and omits some. V and J calls and clone size are those listed in that table; D and trimming were worked out from the DNA. Here the sample spans about 150,000 clones, 78% being singletons. The specimen sequenced was peripheral blood. This chain connects TRBV3-1 (or the pseudogene TRBV3-2) to TRBJ2-2; D is ambiguous. This TCR was recovered from a man older than 75 with acute or convalescent COVID-19. CDR3 bases: TGTGCCAGCAGCCCATACACGAACACCGGGGAGCTGTTTTTT. Protein product: CASSPYTNTGELFF.